This is a list of T cell receptor beta chains from one sample in a study of identical twins. TCRdb itself ran the 5' RACE reads through MiXCR, one entry per CDR3 protein. In the table there are around 550,000 distinct CDR3 sequences, roughly 15% of which are singletons. The sample was also linked to a second study, of yellow fever vaccine responses in identical twins.

The sample was CD4+ T cells sorted from blood. The receptors originated from a woman under 30 in good health. Both conserved end residues are part of each CDR3. D genes are given only for firm matches. The size of a clone is reported for some rows only, either as once, few or many, or as a class for expanded clones.

>TRBV5-6|TRBD1|.|TRBJ1-4
CASSSDRARREKLFF
TGTGCCAGCAGCAGCGACAGGGCCAGACGAGAAAAACTGTTTTTT
>TRBV7-8|TRBD1|few|TRBJ2-1
CASSPRTGGIYEQFF
TGTGCCAGCAGCCCTCGGACAGGGGGCATATATGAGCAGTTCTTC
>TRBV3-1|TRBD2|.|TRBJ2-3
CASSQVLAGSQYF
TGTGCCAGCAGCCAAGTTCTAGCGGGGTCGCAGTATTTT
>TRBV6-1|.|few|TRBJ2-7
CASRGLGGTEEWYEQYF
TGTGCCAGCAGGGGCTTGGGCGGGACGGAGGAGTGGTACGAGCAGTACTTC
>TRBV20-1|TRBD1|.|TRBJ1-5
CSAPGGSNQPQHF
TGCAGTGCCCCAGGGGGCAGCAATCAGCCCCAGCATTTT
>TRBV3-1|.|.|TRBJ2-6
CASSPNTAGFGANVLTF
TGTGCCAGCAGCCCAAACACAGCCGGGTTTGGGGCCAACGTCCTGACTTTC
>TRBV12-3/TRBV12-4|.|.|TRBJ1-2
CARSFFLSDNYGYTF
TGTGCCAGAAGTTTCTTCCTGTCCGATAACTATGGCTACACCTTC
>TRBV12-3/TRBV12-4|TRBD2|.|TRBJ2-3
CASSLVGTSGAATDTQYF
TGTGCCAGCAGTTTAGTGGGGACTAGCGGGGCCGCCACAGATACGCAGTATTTT
>TRBV5-5|.|many|TRBJ2-1
CASSFGDDNEQFF
TGTGCCAGCAGCTTCGGGGATGACAATGAGCAGTTCTTC
>TRBV5-1|.|.|TRBJ1-4
CASSPRQDGGKLFF
TGCGCCAGCAGCCCCCGACAGGACGGGGGAAAACTGTTTTTT
>TRBV7-8|.|.|TRBJ1-4
CASSLGVVGPAAEKLFF
TGTGCCAGCAGCTTGGGGGTCGTTGGGCCGGCAGCGGAAAAACTGTTTTTT
>TRBV29-1|TRBD2|few|TRBJ2-1
CSVDPTPSSGRKNEQFF
TGCAGCGTAGACCCTACCCCCTCTAGCGGGAGAAAAAATGAGCAGTTCTTC
>TRBV12-3/TRBV12-4|TRBD2|once|TRBJ2-2
CAFRPGTSGAAGDTGELFF
TGTGCCTTCAGGCCCGGGACTAGCGGGGCCGCGGGGGACACCGGGGAGCTGTTTTTT
>TRBV28|TRBD1|.|TRBJ2-5
CASSLRGQGARRTQYF
TGTGCCAGCAGTTTAAGGGGACAGGGGGCGCGAAGGACCCAGTACTTC
>TRBV2|.|few|TRBJ2-7
CASSERSDQYEQYF
TGTGCCAGCAGTGAACGATCAGATCAGTACGAGCAGTACTTC
>TRBV4-1|.|few|TRBJ2-3
CASSPNRDSLRDTQYF
TGCGCCAGCAGCCCAAATAGGGACTCATTGAGGGATACGCAGTATTTT
>TRBV29-1|TRBD1|few|TRBJ1-1
CSVGGGTANTEAFF
TGCAGCGTTGGCGGCGGGACAGCGAACACTGAAGCTTTCTTT
>TRBV6-5|.|.|TRBJ2-5
CASSYSISGLQETQYF
TGTGCCAGCAGTTACTCGATATCTGGGCTCCAAGAGACCCAGTACTTC
>TRBV6-1|.|.|TRBJ2-5
CASRTAIGLQETQYF
TGTGCCAGCAGAACCGCAATCGGACTGCAAGAGACCCAGTACTTC
>TRBV24-1|TRBD2|many|TRBJ2-1
CATSELAGDRDEQFF
TGTGCCACCAGTGAACTAGCGGGAGACCGCGATGAGCAGTTCTTC